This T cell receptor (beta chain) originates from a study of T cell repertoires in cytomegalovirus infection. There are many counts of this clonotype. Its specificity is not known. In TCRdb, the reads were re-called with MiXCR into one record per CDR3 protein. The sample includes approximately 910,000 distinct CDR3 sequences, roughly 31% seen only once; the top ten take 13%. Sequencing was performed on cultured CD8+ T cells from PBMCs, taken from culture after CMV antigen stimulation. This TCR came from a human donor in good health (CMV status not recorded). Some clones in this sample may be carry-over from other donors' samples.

CDR3 region: CASSSGGGQGTDTQYF. In nucleotides, the CDR3 is TGTGCCAGCAGCTCCGGCGGGGGACAGGGAACAGATACGCAGTATTTT. The chain employs TRBV7-6 and TRBJ2-3, with 9 bases lining up with TRBD1. The CDR3 length is 16 residues. Losses at the gene ends were 4 bases for V and 3 bases for J; bases not matched to a gene: 8. Germline V gene sequence: CDR1 SGHVS, CDR2 FNYEAQ.